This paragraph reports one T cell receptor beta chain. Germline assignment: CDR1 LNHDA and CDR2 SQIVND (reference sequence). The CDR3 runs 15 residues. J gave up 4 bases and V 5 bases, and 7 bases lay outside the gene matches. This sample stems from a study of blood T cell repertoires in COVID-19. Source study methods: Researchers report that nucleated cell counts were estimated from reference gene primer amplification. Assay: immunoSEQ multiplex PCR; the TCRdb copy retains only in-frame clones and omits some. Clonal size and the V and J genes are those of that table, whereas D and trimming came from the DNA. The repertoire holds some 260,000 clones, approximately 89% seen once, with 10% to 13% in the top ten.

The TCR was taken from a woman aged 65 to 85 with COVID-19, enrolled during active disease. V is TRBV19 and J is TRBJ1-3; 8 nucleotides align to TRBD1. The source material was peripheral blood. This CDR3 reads CASSGRQGSGNTIYF. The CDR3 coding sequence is TGTGCCAGTAGTGGACGACAGGGGTCGGGAAACACCATATATTTT.